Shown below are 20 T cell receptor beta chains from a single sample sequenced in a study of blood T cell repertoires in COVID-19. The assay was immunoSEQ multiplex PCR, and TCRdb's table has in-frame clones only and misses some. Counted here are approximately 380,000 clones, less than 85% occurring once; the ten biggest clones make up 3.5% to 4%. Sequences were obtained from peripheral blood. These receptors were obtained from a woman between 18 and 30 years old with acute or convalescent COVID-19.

DNA for the CDR3: TGTGCTAGTGTCCCCGACAGGGGAGAGAGTCAGCCCCAGCATTTT. This sequence encodes CASVPDRGESQPQHF. The gene calls are TRBV12-5 and TRBJ1-5; TRBD1 aligns across 8 bases. Germline CDR1 LGHNT, CDR2 FRNRAP. Trimming took 7 bases from V and 6 from J; bases not matched to a gene: 11. The CDR3 is 15 residues long. Drawing the rest from reference TRBV12-5 and TRBJ1-5, the complete variable domain is DARVTQTPRHKVTEMGQEVTMRCQPILGHNTVFWYRQTMMQGLELLAYFRNRAPLDDSGMPKDRFSAEMPDATLATLKIQPSEPRDSAVYFCASVPDRGESQPQHFGDGTRLSIL.

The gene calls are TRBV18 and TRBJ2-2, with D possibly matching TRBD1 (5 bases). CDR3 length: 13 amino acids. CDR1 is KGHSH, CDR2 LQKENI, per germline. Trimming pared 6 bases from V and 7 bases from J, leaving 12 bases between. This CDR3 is CASSRRVGGELFF. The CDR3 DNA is TGTGCCAGCTCGCGCAGGGTTGGCGGGGAGCTGTTTTTT.

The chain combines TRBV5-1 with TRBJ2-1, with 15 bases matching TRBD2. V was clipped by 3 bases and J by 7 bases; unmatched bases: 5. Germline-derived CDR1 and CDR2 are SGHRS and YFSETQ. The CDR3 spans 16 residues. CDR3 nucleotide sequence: TGCGCCAGCAGCTCCGACGGACTAGCGGGGGGGAATGAGCAGTTCTTC. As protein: CASSSDGLAGGNEQFF. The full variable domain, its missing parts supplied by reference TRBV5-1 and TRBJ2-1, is KAGVTQTPRYLIKTRGQQVTLSCSPISGHRSVSWYQQTPGQGLQFLFEYFSETQRNKGNFPGRFSGRQFSNSRSEMNVSTLELGDSALYLCASSSDGLAGGNEQFFGPGTRLTVL.

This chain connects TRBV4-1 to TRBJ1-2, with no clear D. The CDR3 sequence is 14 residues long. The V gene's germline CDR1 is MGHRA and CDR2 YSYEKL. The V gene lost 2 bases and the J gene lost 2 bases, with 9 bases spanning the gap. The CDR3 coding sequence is TGCGCCAGCAGCCAAATATCAGGAAACTATGGCTACACCTTC. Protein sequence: CASSQISGNYGYTF.

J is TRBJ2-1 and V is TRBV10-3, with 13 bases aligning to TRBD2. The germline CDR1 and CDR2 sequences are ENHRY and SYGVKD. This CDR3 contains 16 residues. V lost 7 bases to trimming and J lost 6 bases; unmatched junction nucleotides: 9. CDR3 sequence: CAINPTSGRARNEQFF. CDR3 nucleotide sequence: TGTGCCATCAATCCTACTAGCGGGAGGGCACGCAATGAGCAGTTCTTC.

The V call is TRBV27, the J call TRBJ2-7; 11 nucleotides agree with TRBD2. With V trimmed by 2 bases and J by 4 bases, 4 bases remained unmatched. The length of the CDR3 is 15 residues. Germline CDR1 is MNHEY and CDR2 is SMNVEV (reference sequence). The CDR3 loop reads CASSLIGLAGYEQYF. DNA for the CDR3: TGTGCCAGCAGTTTAATCGGACTAGCGGGTTACGAGCAGTACTTC.

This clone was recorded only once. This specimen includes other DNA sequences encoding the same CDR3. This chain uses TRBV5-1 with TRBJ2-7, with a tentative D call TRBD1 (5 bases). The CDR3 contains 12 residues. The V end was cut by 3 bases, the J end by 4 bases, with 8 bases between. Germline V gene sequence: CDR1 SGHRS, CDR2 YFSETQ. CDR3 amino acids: CASSSDSYEQYF. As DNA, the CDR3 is TGCGCCAGCAGCTCTGACAGTTACGAGCAGTACTTC.

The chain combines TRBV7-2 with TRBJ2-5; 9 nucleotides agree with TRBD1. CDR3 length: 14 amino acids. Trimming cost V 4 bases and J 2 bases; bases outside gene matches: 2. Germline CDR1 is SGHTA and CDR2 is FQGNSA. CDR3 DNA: TGTGCCAGCAGCTGGGACAGGGCGCAAGAGACCCAGTACTTC. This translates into CASSWDRAQETQYF. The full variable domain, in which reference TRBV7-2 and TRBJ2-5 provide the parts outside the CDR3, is GAGVSQSPSNKVTEKGKDVELRCDPISGHTALYWYRQSLGQGLEFLIYFQGNSAPDKSGLPSDRFSAERTGGSVSTLTIQRTQQEDSAVYLCASSWDRAQETQYFGPGTRLLVL.

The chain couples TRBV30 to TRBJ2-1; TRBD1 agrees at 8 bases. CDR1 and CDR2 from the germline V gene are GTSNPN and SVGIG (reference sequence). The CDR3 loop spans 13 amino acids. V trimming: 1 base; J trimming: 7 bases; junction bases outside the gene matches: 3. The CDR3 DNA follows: TGTGCCTGGAGTGGGACAGGGCCTAATGAGCAGTTCTTC. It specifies CAWSGTGPNEQFF.

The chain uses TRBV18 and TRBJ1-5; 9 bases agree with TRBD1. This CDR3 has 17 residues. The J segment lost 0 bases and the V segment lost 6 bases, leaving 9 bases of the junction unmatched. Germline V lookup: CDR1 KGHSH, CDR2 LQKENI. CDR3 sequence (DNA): TGTGCCAGCTCCCCCGGGACAGGGACTTATAGCAATCAGCCCCAGCATTTT. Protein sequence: CASSPGTGTYSNQPQHF.

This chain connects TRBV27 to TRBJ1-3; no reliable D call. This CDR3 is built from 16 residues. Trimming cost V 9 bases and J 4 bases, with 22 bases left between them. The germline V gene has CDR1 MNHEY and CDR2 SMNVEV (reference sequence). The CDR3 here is CARARVKTFSGNTIYF. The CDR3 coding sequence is TGTGCCAGAGCCCGAGTCAAGACATTTTCGGGAAACACCATATATTTT.

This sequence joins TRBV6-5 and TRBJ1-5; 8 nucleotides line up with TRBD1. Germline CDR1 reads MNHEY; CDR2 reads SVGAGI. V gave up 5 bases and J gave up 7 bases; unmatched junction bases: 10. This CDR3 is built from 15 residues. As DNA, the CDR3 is TGTGCCAGCAGTATGGCAGGGGGCGTTTGGCAGCCCCAGCATTTT. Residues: CASSMAGGVWQPQHF.

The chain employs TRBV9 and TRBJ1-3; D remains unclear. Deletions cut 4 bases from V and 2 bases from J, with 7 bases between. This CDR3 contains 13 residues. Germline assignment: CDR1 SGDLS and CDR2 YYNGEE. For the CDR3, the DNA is TGTGCCAGCAGCACAGAAACTGGAAACACCATATATTTT. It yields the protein CASSTETGNTIYF.

DNA for the CDR3: TGTGCCAGCAGTCACAAAACTAGCGGGAGACTTCAGGCCCTTAGCTCCTACAATGAGCAGTTCTTC. Residues: CASSHKTSGRLQALSSYNEQFF. V gene TRBV27 combines with J gene TRBJ2-1; 11 nucleotides align to TRBD2. Trimming removed 5 bases from V and 0 bases from J; junction bases left unmatched: 21. Germline V gene data show CDR1 as MNHEY and CDR2 as SMNVEV (reference sequence). The CDR3 spans 22 residues.

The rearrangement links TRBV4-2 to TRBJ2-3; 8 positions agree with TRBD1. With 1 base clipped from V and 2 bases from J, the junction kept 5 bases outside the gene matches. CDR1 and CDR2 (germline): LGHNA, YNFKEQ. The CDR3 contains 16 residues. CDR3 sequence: CASSQGVTGDTDTQYF. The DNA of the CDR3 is TGTGCCAGCAGCCAAGGGGTGACAGGGGACACAGATACGCAGTATTTT.

CDR3 sequence reads: CSVVPGTSGNIQLNEQFF. The CDR3 DNA reads as TGCAGCGTTGTACCCGGGACTAGCGGCAACATTCAGTTAAATGAGCAGTTCTTC. The gene calls are TRBV29-1 and TRBJ2-1; 11 positions agree with TRBD2. The J segment lost 7 bases and the V segment lost 4 bases, leaving 18 bases of the junction unmatched. From germline, CDR1 is SQVTM and CDR2 ANQGSEA. The CDR3 extends over 18 amino acids.

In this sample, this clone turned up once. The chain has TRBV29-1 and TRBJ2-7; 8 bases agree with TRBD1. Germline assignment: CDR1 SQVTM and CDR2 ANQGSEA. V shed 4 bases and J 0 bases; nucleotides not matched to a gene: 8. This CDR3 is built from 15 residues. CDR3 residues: CSVGAGGYRSYEQYF. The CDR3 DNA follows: TGCAGCGTTGGCGCAGGGGGCTACCGCTCCTACGAGCAGTACTTC.

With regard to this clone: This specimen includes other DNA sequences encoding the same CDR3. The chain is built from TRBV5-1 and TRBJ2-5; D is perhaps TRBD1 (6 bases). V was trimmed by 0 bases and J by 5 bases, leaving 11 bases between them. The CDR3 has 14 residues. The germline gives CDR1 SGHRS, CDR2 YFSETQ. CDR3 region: CASSLEGGGETQYF. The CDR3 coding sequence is TGCGCCAGCAGCTTGGAAGGGGGTGGGGAGACCCAGTACTTC.

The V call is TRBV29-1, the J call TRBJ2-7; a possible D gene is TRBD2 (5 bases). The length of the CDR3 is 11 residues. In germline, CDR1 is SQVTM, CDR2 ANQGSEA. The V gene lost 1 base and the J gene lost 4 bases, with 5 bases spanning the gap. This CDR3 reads CSVEGEYEQYF. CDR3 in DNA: TGCAGCGTTGAAGGGGAGTACGAGCAGTACTTC.

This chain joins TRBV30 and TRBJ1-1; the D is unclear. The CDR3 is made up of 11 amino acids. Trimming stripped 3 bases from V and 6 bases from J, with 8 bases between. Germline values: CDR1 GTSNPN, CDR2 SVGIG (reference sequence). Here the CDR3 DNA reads TGTGCCTGGAGACGGGTCGCTGAAGCTTTCTTT. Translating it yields CAWRRVAEAFF.